Below, one T cell receptor beta chain is given with its context. The source of the sample is a study of CD8 T cells in ankylosing spondylitis. V lost 10 bases, J lost 7 bases, and 8 bases stayed unmatched. The CDR3 is 14 residues long. The germline V gene has CDR1 MNHEY and CDR2 SMNVEV (reference sequence). TCRdb analysed the 5' RACE reads with MiXCR anew, one entry per CDR3 protein. The sample carries approximately 200,000 distinct CDR3 sequences, about 13% recorded once. The source is a male donor with ankylosing spondylitis or in good health (not recorded which). The chain is built from TRBV27 and TRBJ2-1, with 12 bases fitting TRBD1. The sequenced material came from blood, either unsorted or a sorted T cell fraction (not recorded which). The CDR3 DNA reads as TGTGCCACCAGGGACAGGGGGCCGGGAAATGAGCAGTTCTTC. This gives the protein CATRDRGPGNEQFF.